This T cell receptor beta chain was obtained from a study of blood T cell repertoires in COVID-19. Turning to the study itself: Acute-phase and convalescent COVID-19 samples originated in the United States, Italy and Spain. Nucleic acid was either cDNA or gDNA, and it came from T cells, B-cell-depleted T cells, or PBMCs.

It was during active infection that Seattle patients were enrolled and then longitudinally followed. The method was immunoSEQ multiplex PCR; TCRdb's version includes in-frame clones alone and lacks a portion of them. The repertoire holds 250,000 to 300,000 clones, with nearly 90% as singletons. The V gene's germline CDR1 is MGHDK and CDR2 SYGVNS. With 5 bases removed from V and 4 bases from J, the gap between germline ends came to 15 bases. The CDR3 consists of 15 residues. The receptor's source is a woman aged 55-70 years with COVID-19, enrolled during active disease. Sequenced sample: peripheral blood. The chain has TRBV25-1 and TRBJ1-3; D is unclear. The CDR3 DNA follows: TGTGCCAGCAGTCCCCGCGGGTTTTTGGGAAACACCATATATTTT. Amino acids: CASSPRGFLGNTIYF.